The 5 T cell receptor beta chains listed next were all sequenced from one sample in a study of T cell changes during pregnancy in multiple sclerosis. Method: immunoSEQ multiplex PCR; TCRdb's copy keeps in-frame clones and lacks some. The data show about 75,000 clones, approximately 95% seen once. The specimen comprised CD4+ T cells from peripheral blood mononuclear cells, sampled after pregnancy. The receptor set was obtained from a female donor with multiple sclerosis, enrolled in a pregnancy study.

The chain joins TRBV5-5 to TRBJ1-5, with 9 bases matching TRBD1. This CDR3 is built from 16 residues. Per germline, CDR1 SGHKS and CDR2 YYEKEE (reference sequence). V lost 3 bases and J lost 0; bases outside the gene matches: 4. The CDR3 reads CASSSGQGRSNQPQHF. The CDR3 nucleotides read TGTGCCAGCAGCTCAGGACAGGGGCGTAGCAATCAGCCCCAGCATTTT.

The chain has TRBV7-8 and TRBJ1-1, with D possibly being TRBD1 (6 bases). CDR3 size: 13 residues. The germline V and J ends were trimmed by 5 bases and 3 bases, with 10 bases remaining between them. Germline V gene lookup returns CDR1 SGHVS and CDR2 FQNEAQ. The CDR3 region has the DNA TGTGCCAGCAGCCGACACAGGGACACTGAAGCTTTCTTT. Translating gives CASSRHRDTEAFF.

This clone was seen once. CDR3 coding DNA: TGTGCCAGCATAGATAGGGGAACTGAAGCTTTCTTT. Protein product: CASIDRGTEAFF. This chain joins TRBV28 and TRBJ1-1; D might be TRBD1 (5 bases). V dropped 7 bases and J dropped 5 bases, with 11 bases sitting between them. The CDR3 contains 12 residues. CDR1 is MDHEN, CDR2 SYDVKM, per germline.

This chain connects TRBV30 to TRBJ1-2, with TRBD1 identical over 8 bases. J lost 1 base, V lost 5 bases, and 9 bases had no gene match. Germline lookup yields CDR1 GTSNPN and CDR2 SVGIG (reference sequence). CDR3 length: 15 amino acids. The CDR3 bases are TGTGCCTGGGTGGGGGACAGGCGCCTTAACTATGGCTACACCTTC. The encoded protein is CAWVGDRRLNYGYTF.

The chain uses TRBV5-1 and TRBJ2-7; 8 positions match TRBD2. The CDR3 covers 16 residues. J lost 3 bases, V lost 0 bases, and 8 bases had no gene match. In germline, CDR1 is SGHRS, CDR2 YFSETQ. CDR3: CASSLDGLGTSYEQYF. The CDR3 coding sequence is TGCGCCAGCAGCTTGGATGGGTTAGGGACTAGCTACGAGCAGTACTTC. Based on the CDR3 plus reference TRBV5-1 and TRBJ2-7, the full variable domain is KAGVTQTPRYLIKTRGQQVTLSCSPISGHRSVSWYQQTPGQGLQFLFEYFSETQRNKGNFPGRFSGRQFSNSRSEMNVSTLELGDSALYLCASSLDGLGTSYEQYFGPGTRLTVT.